Shown below are 25 T cell receptor beta chains from a single sample sequenced in a study of read filtering for tumor transcriptome and immune sequencing. Molecular barcoded adaptors covering alpha/delta and beta/gamma chains were used on roughly 400 ng RNA. TCRdb re-called the reads through MiXCR, storing one row per CDR3 protein. Seen here are roughly 130,000 distinct CDR3 sequences, roughly 13% observed once, and the top ten hold around 10%. The sequenced material came from a population of CD138-negative cells sorted from bone marrow. These receptors originate from a donor over 35 with multiple myeloma.

This clonotype was counted at least ten times. The chain joins TRBV11-2 to TRBJ1-3; D is unresolved. V lost 6 bases to trimming and J lost 4 bases, with 7 bases between them. Germline V gene lookup returns CDR1 SGHAT and CDR2 FQNNGV. This CDR3 has 12 amino acids. CDR3 region: CASRPGGNTIYF. CDR3 sequence (DNA): TGTGCCAGCAGGCCGGGGGGAAACACCATATATTTT. The variable domain in full, with the rest retrieved from reference TRBV11-2 and TRBJ1-3, is EAGVAQSPRYKIIEKRQSVAFWCNPISGHATLYWYQQILGQGPKLLIQFQNNGVVDDSQLPKDRFSAERLKGVDSTLKIQPAKLEDSAVYLCASRPGGNTIYFGEGSWLTVV.

This clonotype was picked up many times. The rearrangement links TRBV7-9 to TRBJ2-1; D remains unclear. Between the trimmed V and J ends, which lost 3 bases and 3 bases, there was a span of 9 bases. Germline CDR1 SEHNR, CDR2 FQNEAQ (reference sequence). The CDR3 extends over 14 amino acids. CDR3 nucleotides: TGTGCCAGCAGCTTCCTAAGAAACTACAATGAGCAGTTCTTC. As protein: CASSFLRNYNEQFF.

This clonotype was counted at least ten times. This rearrangement joins TRBV7-3 to TRBJ2-1; perhaps TRBD2 as D (7 bases). Germline lookup yields CDR1 SGHTA and CDR2 FQGTGA. The V end lost 5 bases, the J end lost 0 bases, and 26 bases lay between the germline ends. This CDR3 is 20 amino acids long. The CDR3 loop is CASSPGTLMGGKSSYNEQFF. The CDR3 region has the DNA TGTGCCAGCAGCCCCGGGACACTTATGGGGGGGAAAAGCTCCTACAATGAGCAGTTCTTC.

At least ten counts were recorded for this clonotype. The rearrangement uses TRBV19 and TRBJ2-1; tentatively, D is TRBD2 (5 bases). Between the trimmed V and J ends, which lost 6 bases and 2 bases, there was a span of 14 bases. The CDR3 runs 15 residues. From germline, CDR1 is LNHDA and CDR2 SQIVND (reference sequence). DNA of the CDR3: TGTGCCAGTAGCTTGGGAGAAGCAGCCTACAATGAGCAGTTCTTC. Its translation: CASSLGEAAYNEQFF. The full variable domain, completed using reference TRBV19 and TRBJ2-1, is DGGITQSPKYLFRKEGQNVTLSCEQNLNHDAMYWYRQDPGQGLRLIYYSQIVNDFQKGDIAEGYSVSREKKESFPLTVTSAQKNPTAFYLCASSLGEAAYNEQFFGPGTRLTVL.

This clonotype was found a few times. DNA for the CDR3: TGTGCCAGCAGCGTAACGGGGACTAGAGGTAGCCAAGAGACCCAGTACTTC. Its protein product is CASSVTGTRGSQETQYF. The chain has TRBV9 and TRBJ2-5, with TRBD2 identical over 8 bases. The CDR3 loop spans 17 amino acids. The junction had 9 bases not matched to a gene; V was cut back by 1 base and J by 1 base. In germline, CDR1 is SGDLS, CDR2 YYNGEE.

With respect to this clonotype: Being one base from a much bigger clone, this may be a read error. The chain links TRBV5-1 to TRBJ2-1; 8 nucleotides agree with TRBD1. CDR1 and CDR2 from the germline V gene are SGHRS and YFSETQ. The CDR3 consists of 15 residues. CDR3 sequence (DNA): TGCGCCAGCAGCTTGGTCCAGGGGGCAGGTGGTGAGCAGCTCTTC. It translates to CASSLVQGAGGEQLF.

The chain is built from TRBV5-5 and TRBJ2-3; D is possibly TRBD1 or TRBD2 (5 bases each). Trimming removed 4 bases at V and 0 bases at J, with 18 bases between. There are 17 residues in the CDR3. Germline V gene lookup returns CDR1 SGHKS and CDR2 YYEKEE (reference sequence). CDR3 protein: CASSRTGTPRSTDTQYF. The DNA for the CDR3 is TGTGCCAGCAGCAGGACCGGGACCCCCCGGAGCACAGATACGCAGTATTTT.

This clonotype appeared many times. The genes are TRBV2 and TRBJ1-4, with 7 bases aligning to TRBD1. From germline, CDR1 is SNHLY and CDR2 FYNNEI. This CDR3 contains 14 residues. The ends lost 0 bases at V and 7 bases at J; junction bases unmatched: 2. CDR3 amino acids: CASSEAGGGEKLFF. The CDR3 DNA is TGTGCCAGCAGTGAAGCAGGGGGCGGTGAAAAACTGTTTTTT. Looking up the rest from reference TRBV2 and TRBJ1-4 gives the full variable domain: EPEVTQTPSHQVTQMGQEVILRCVPISNHLYFYWYRQILGQKVEFLVSFYNNEISEKSEIFDDQFSVERPDGSNFTLKIRSTKLEDSAMYFCASSEAGGGEKLFFGSGTQLSVL.

About this clonotype itself: A read error may be the cause here, since a much bigger clone is one base away. The chain carries TRBV5-1 and TRBJ1-2, with a weak D call TRBD1 (6 bases). Germline lookup yields CDR1 SGHRS and CDR2 YFSETQ. The CDR3 has 14 residues. Here the CDR3 reads CASSLAGADYGYAF. The CDR3 coding sequence is TGCGCCAGCAGCTTGGCAGGGGCAGACTATGGCTACGCCTTC.

This clonotype was detected ten times or more. The gene calls are TRBV20-1 and TRBJ2-4; D gene uncertain. Germline assignment: CDR1 DFQATT and CDR2 SNEGSKA (reference sequence). The ends were cut back, 3 bases at V and 3 bases at J, with 6 bases in the middle. The CDR3 runs 12 residues. CDR3 region: CSASLGKNIQYF. In DNA, the CDR3 is TGCAGTGCTAGCCTGGGCAAAAACATTCAGTACTTC.

This clonotype was counted ten times or more. V usage is TRBV7-9 and J usage is TRBJ2-2, with D possibly being TRBD1 or TRBD2 (5 bases each). This CDR3 is 15 amino acids long. V lost 0 bases and J lost 4, with 9 bases in between. The germline CDR1 and CDR2 sequences are SEHNR and FQNEAQ (reference sequence). The CDR3 is CASSLAGAGTGELFF. For the CDR3, the DNA is TGTGCCAGCAGCTTAGCAGGGGCGGGCACCGGGGAGCTGTTTTTT.

V is TRBV9 and J is TRBJ2-7; tentatively, D is TRBD2 (5 bases). Trimming stripped 3 bases from V and 3 bases from J, with 13 bases between. This CDR3 has 14 residues. Germline loops: CDR1 SGDLS, CDR2 YYNGEE. As DNA, the CDR3 is TGTGCCAGCAGCGGCCGGGATCGACTCTACGAGCAGTACTTC. Encoded protein: CASSGRDRLYEQYF.

This clonotype was found many times. This chain uses TRBV19 with TRBJ2-1; 11 positions agree with TRBD2. The germline gives CDR1 LNHDA, CDR2 SQIVND (reference sequence). There are 15 residues in the CDR3. Trimming removed 5 bases from V and 9 bases from J; junction bases left unmatched: 9. The CDR3 DNA reads TGTGCCAGTAGTTTACTAGCGGGGGAGATTATTGAGCAGTTCTTC. Translating it yields CASSLLAGEIIEQFF.

As to this clonotype: A clone one base away is much larger, so this may be a read error. CDR3 sequence: CASSFGLETFTGTQYF. In nucleotides, the CDR3 is TGCGCCAGCAGCTTCGGACTAGAAACCTTCACAGGTACGCAGTATTTT. The rearrangement uses TRBV5-1 and TRBJ2-3; 7 nucleotides match TRBD2. This CDR3 has 16 amino acids. Germline assignment: CDR1 SGHRS and CDR2 YFSETQ.

Details on this clonotype: A much more abundant neighbour one base away suggests this may be a read error. The chain joins TRBV6-5 to TRBJ2-5; tentatively, D is TRBD1 or TRBD2 (5 bases each). This CDR3 comprises 13 residues. Looked up from germline, CDR1 is MNHEY and CDR2 is SVGAGI. The CDR3 nucleotides read TGTACCAGCAGGGCCGGGGTCCAAGAGACCCAGTACTTC. Protein: CTSRAGVQETQYF.

The table lists this clonotype with many counts. V gene TRBV7-2 combines with J gene TRBJ2-2; the D gene is possibly TRBD1 (5 bases). Germline V gene lookup returns CDR1 SGHTA and CDR2 FQGNSA. CDR3 length: 13 residues. Between the trimmed V and J ends, which lost 5 bases and 6 bases, there was a span of 10 bases. The CDR3 nucleotides are TGTGCCAGCAGCCCTCCAGGGTCCGGGGAGCTGTTTTTT. It encodes CASSPPGSGELFF.

This clonotype was seen many times. The V gene is TRBV7-2, the J gene TRBJ1-1, with 7 bases lining up with TRBD1. There are 12 residues in the CDR3. The ends lost 2 bases at V and 7 bases at J; junction bases unmatched: 1. CDR1 and CDR2 (germline): SGHTA, FQGNSA. CDR3 in amino acids: CASSLRTGEAFF. The CDR3 DNA reads as TGTGCCAGCAGCTTAAGGACAGGTGAAGCTTTCTTT.

The genes are TRBV5-1 and TRBJ2-5; 9 nucleotides match TRBD1. The CDR3 consists of 14 residues. V lost 6 bases, J lost 10 bases, and 13 bases stayed unmatched. The germline V gene encodes CDR1 SGHRS and CDR2 YFSETQ. The CDR3 reads CASMGQPGQGNQYF. As DNA, the CDR3 is TGCGCCAGCATGGGGCAGCCGGGACAGGGAAACCAGTACTTC.

This clonotype was picked up many times. The V and J genes are TRBV29-1 and TRBJ1-2; possible D gene TRBD1, 6 bases. The V end lost 7 bases, the J end lost 8 bases, and 23 bases lay between the germline ends. The CDR3 is made up of 14 amino acids. Germline V gene data show CDR1 as SQVTM and CDR2 as ANQGSEA. CDR3 sequence (DNA): TGCAGCGCCGACGCCGCTAGGGGGGCGCGCGGCTACACCTTC. This sequence encodes CSADAARGARGYTF.

This clonotype was seen at least ten times. The CDR3 here is CASSYDPDGLPEAFF. CDR3 nucleotide sequence: TGTGCCAGCAGTTACGATCCAGACGGGCTCCCTGAAGCTTTCTTT. This rearrangement joins TRBV6-5 to TRBJ1-1; D gene unclear. CDR1 and CDR2 (germline): MNHEY, SVGAGI. V lost 2 bases, J lost 6 bases, and 16 bases lay in between. CDR3 size: 15 residues.

At least ten counts were recorded for this clonotype. The rearrangement joins TRBV20-1 to TRBJ2-2; 7 nucleotides match TRBD1. This CDR3 is built from 14 residues. V was pared by 4 bases and J by 6 bases, with 8 bases of the junction left unmatched. The germline CDR1 and CDR2 sequences are DFQATT and SNEGSKA (reference sequence). CDR3 nucleotide sequence: TGCAGTGCTACGACAGGGAGATCGGCCGGGGAGCTGTTTTTT. The encoded protein is CSATTGRSAGELFF.

Many counts were recorded for this clonotype. V and J are TRBV7-9 and TRBJ1-4; D may be TRBD1 (6 bases). V was trimmed by 0 bases and J by 8 bases, leaving 10 bases between them. Per the germline V gene, CDR1 is SEHNR and CDR2 is FQNEAQ (reference sequence). The CDR3 is 14 amino acids. The CDR3 region has the DNA TGTGCCAGCAGCTTAGCGTTAGGGGGAGAAAAACTGTTTTTT. Translated, it gives CASSLALGGEKLFF.

Worth noting for this clonotype: The junction departs from germline at one end; a sequencing error may be responsible. This chain connects TRBV30 to TRBJ1-1; the D gene is possibly TRBD1 (5 bases). The CDR3 extends over 15 amino acids. Germline values: CDR1 GTSNPN, CDR2 SVGIG (reference sequence). DNA for the CDR3: TGTGTCTGGAGTGTGCGGGGCAGAAAGAACACTGAAGCTTTCTTT. It encodes CVWSVRGRKNTEAFF. Variable domain in full (rest from reference TRBV30 and TRBJ1-1): SQTIHQWPATLVQPVGSPLSLECTVEGTSNPNLYWYRQAAGRGLQLLFYSVGIGQISSEVPQNLSASRPQDRQFILSSKKLLLSDSGFYLCVWSVRGRKNTEAFFGQGTRLTVV.

The table lists this clonotype with many counts. The chain employs TRBV29-1 and TRBJ1-2; maybe TRBD1 (6 bases). Trimming removed 2 bases at V and 0 bases at J, with 13 bases between. Germline CDR1 SQVTM, CDR2 ANQGSEA. This CDR3 has 15 residues. This CDR3 is CSVEHRARANYGYTF. CDR3 nucleotide sequence: TGCAGCGTTGAACACAGGGCCCGAGCTAACTATGGCTACACCTTC.

This clonotype appeared many times. V and J are TRBV12-3 or TRBV12-4 and TRBJ1-4; D is possibly TRBD1 (5 bases). V dropped 5 bases and J dropped 7 bases, with 17 bases sitting between them. The CDR3 runs to 15 residues. CDR3 loop: CASSPQWGNGEKLFF. CDR3 in DNA: TGTGCCAGCAGTCCCCAATGGGGGAACGGTGAAAAACTGTTTTTT.